This T cell receptor (beta chain) comes out of a study of early stage breast cancer tumors. Study-level background: Invasive lobular carcinomas made up about 30% of the 12 ER+/PR+/HER2- tumors. Samples were sequenced at about 10-fold average coverage.

This clone was picked up one time. Its target is not known. There are 15 residues in the CDR3. Germline values: CDR1 SGDLS, CDR2 YYNGEE. Trimming cost V 0 bases and J 4 bases; bases outside gene matches: 4. This table comes from immunoSEQ multiplex PCR, and its TCRdb copy is limited to in-frame clones, with some not included. The sample holds tens of thousands of clones, approximately 90% seen once. The study, taken as a whole, reports: Commonly generated sequences made up most enriched TCRB sequences shared between patients. Blood repertoires resembled normal breast more than tumor.

Sequencing was carried out using blood. The receptor's source is a person between 70 and 80 years old with breast cancer. The J gene is TRBJ2-3, the V gene TRBV9; 8 nucleotides align to TRBD1. The CDR3 here is CASSVGQGIADTQYF. In nucleotides, the CDR3 is TGTGCCAGCAGCGTAGGACAGGGGATCGCAGATACGCAGTATTTT.